The clone carrying this TCR beta chain has at least ten counts. This sample is drawn from a study of early T cells in non-severe SARS-CoV-2 infection. This CDR3 spans 12 amino acids. V was pared by 6 bases and J by 4 bases, with 12 bases between. Looked up from germline, CDR1 is SQVTM and CDR2 is ANQGSEA. A single record per CDR3 protein comes from TCRdb applying MiXCR to the 5' RACE reads. The sample contains tens of thousands of distinct CDR3 sequences, around 6.1% of which appear only once. The sequencing here drew on whole blood, taken at baseline. The clonotype comes from an adult who was a healthcare worker with PCR-confirmed SARS-CoV-2 infection or an uninfected control (not recorded which). The chain links TRBV29-1 to TRBJ2-5, with D tentatively TRBD2 (6 bases). The CDR3 nucleotides are TGCAGCGTAAGGGAGGCTGGAGAGACCCAGTACTTC. Translating gives CSVREAGETQYF.